These 14 T cell receptor beta chains were sequenced from one sample in a study of blood T cell repertoires in COVID-19 (dated by TCRdb to about 2020). Library generation was performed with the immunoSEQ multiplex PCR assay. Sourced from immuneACCESS, this table was stored by TCRdb with only in-frame sequences that have V and J called. A share of the clones is absent; for the studies checked, an unresolved V gene accounts for under half, and the remainder has no known explanation. Counted in this sample were roughly 360,000 clones; roughly four fifths of them appeared once. The top ten clones comprise 5% to 6% of the sample. Sample: PBMCs or T cells enriched from blood (not recorded which). These receptors were obtained from a woman aged 50 to 60 who had recovered from COVID-19.

The chain combines TRBV18 with TRBJ1-1; 8 nucleotides line up with TRBD1. The V gene's germline CDR1 is KGHSH and CDR2 LQKENI. The CDR3 extends over 16 amino acids. V lost 4 bases and J lost 1; bases outside the gene matches: 8. Here the CDR3 reads CASSLGQGGRNTEAFF. The CDR3 DNA sequence: TGTGCCAGCTCACTCGGACAGGGCGGAAGGAACACTGAAGCTTTCTTT. The full variable domain, with the rest looked up from reference TRBV18 and TRBJ1-1, is NAGVMQNPRHLVRRRGQEARLRCSPMKGHSHVYWYRQLPEEGLKFMVYLQKENIIDESGMPKERFSAEFPKEGPSILRIQQVVRGDSAAYFCASSLGQGGRNTEAFFGQGTRLTVV.

CDR3 DNA sequence: TGTGCCAGCAGCCCGACCGGGACAGGGCTTAAAAACACCATATATTTT. Translating it yields CASSPTGTGLKNTIYF. The J gene is TRBJ1-3, the V gene TRBV3-1 (or the pseudogene TRBV3-2), with 9 bases that match TRBD1. CDR3 length: 16 amino acids. Losses at the gene ends were 4 bases for V and 6 bases for J; bases not matched to a gene: 10. Germline CDR1 reads LGHDT; CDR2 reads YNNKEL (reference sequence).

The chain recombines TRBV27 with TRBJ1-5, with 8 bases fitting TRBD1. In germline, CDR1 is MNHEY, CDR2 SMNVEV (reference sequence). This CDR3 contains 14 residues. V dropped 7 bases and J dropped 1; count of bases not matched to a gene: 3. The CDR3 DNA reads as TGTGCCAGCAACAGACAGGGGAGCAATCAGCCCCAGCATTTT. The encoded protein is CASNRQGSNQPQHF.

The chain uses TRBV6-5 and TRBJ1-1; D remains unclear. V was clipped by 7 bases and J by 2 bases, with 5 bases between them. This CDR3 contains 11 residues. Germline CDR1 is MNHEY and CDR2 is SVGAGI. The CDR3 region has the DNA TGTGCCAGCATCAGTAACACTGAAGCTTTCTTT. Its protein product is CASISNTEAFF.

The J gene is TRBJ1-5, the V gene TRBV30; TRBD1 matches at 7 bases. The CDR3 consists of 15 residues. The trim removed 0 bases at V and 2 bases at J, leaving 4 bases unmatched. Germline values: CDR1 GTSNPN, CDR2 SVGIG (reference sequence). Written as DNA, the CDR3 is TGTGCCTGGAGTGTACAGGGGAAGGGCAATCAGCCCCAGCATTTT. Residues: CAWSVQGKGNQPQHF.

V gene TRBV20-1 combines with J gene TRBJ1-5; TRBD1 might be the D (5 bases). CDR3 size: 13 residues. Trimming left V 3 bases short and J 5 bases short, with 11 bases between. The germline CDR1 and CDR2 sequences are DFQATT and SNEGSKA (reference sequence). The CDR3 nucleotides read TGCAGTGCTAGTGCGGACATCTATCAGCCCCAGCATTTT. Its translation: CSASADIYQPQHF.

This sequence joins TRBV30 and TRBJ1-1; 7 nucleotides match TRBD1. Germline lookup yields CDR1 GTSNPN and CDR2 SVGIG (reference sequence). This CDR3 comprises 16 residues. J gave up 2 bases and V 3 bases, and 12 bases lay outside the gene matches. The chain's CDR3 is CAWRDQGGVRNTEAFF. The DNA of the CDR3 is TGTGCCTGGAGAGACCAGGGGGGCGTTAGAAACACTGAAGCTTTCTTT.

The chain links TRBV14 to TRBJ1-4, with D unresolved. Germline V gene sequence: CDR1 SGHDN, CDR2 FVKESK. The CDR3 totals 13 residues. Trimming stripped 4 bases from V and 7 bases from J, with 10 bases between. The CDR3 bases are TGTGCCAGCAGCCGAGGGCCGCGTGAAAAACTGTTTTTT. This sequence encodes CASSRGPREKLFF.

V gene TRBV7-2 combines with J gene TRBJ1-5; TRBD1 is a possible D gene (6 bases). The CDR3 is 17 amino acids. CDR1 and CDR2 from the germline V gene are SGHTA and FQGNSA. The V end was cut by 2 bases, the J end by 2 bases, with 16 bases between. The CDR3 loop reads CASSLSTRGFGNQPQHF. The CDR3 DNA reads TGTGCCAGCAGCTTATCGACCAGGGGATTCGGCAATCAGCCCCAGCATTTT.

The chain is built from TRBV12-3 or TRBV12-4 and TRBJ1-2, with D possibly TRBD1 on 6 matching bases. The CDR3 length is 13 residues. Trimming removed 1 base at V and 8 bases at J, with 11 bases between. The CDR3 loop reads CASSLGGRMGYTF. As DNA, the CDR3 is TGTGCCAGCAGTTTAGGGGGGCGCATGGGCTACACCTTC.

CDR3 amino acids: CATSDRVSPYEQYF. In DNA, the CDR3 is TGTGCCACATCGGACAGGGTAAGCCCCTACGAGCAGTACTTC. The chain recombines TRBV2 with TRBJ2-7; TRBD1 matches at 8 bases. This CDR3 spans 14 amino acids. Germline loops: CDR1 SNHLY, CDR2 FYNNEI. V gave up 10 bases and J gave up 2 bases; unmatched junction bases: 10.

The rearrangement joins TRBV30 to TRBJ1-3; D gene ambiguous. Trimming removed 5 bases from V and 0 bases from J, with 8 bases in between. Germline V gene lookup returns CDR1 GTSNPN and CDR2 SVGIG (reference sequence). This CDR3 is 13 amino acids long. The CDR3, as DNA: TGTGCCTGGGCCCCCTTCTCTGGAAACACCATATATTTT. Amino acids: CAWAPFSGNTIYF.

This clone was recorded once. V usage is TRBV7-8 and J usage is TRBJ2-2; weak D call: TRBD1 (5 bases). The CDR3 loop spans 12 amino acids. Trimming cost V 5 bases and J 5 bases, with 6 bases left between them. The germline V gene has CDR1 SGHVS and CDR2 FQNEAQ. CDR3 region: CASSPGTGELFF. The CDR3 DNA reads as TGTGCCAGCAGCCCAGGGACCGGGGAGCTGTTTTTT.

The chain uses TRBV14 and TRBJ1-5, with D uncertain. CDR1 and CDR2 from the germline V gene are SGHDN and FVKESK. The V end lost 5 bases, the J end lost 0 bases, and 8 bases lay between the germline ends. The CDR3 is made up of 14 amino acids. CDR3 bases: TGTGCCAGCAGCACCGAGCATAGCAATCAGCCCCAGCATTTT. It specifies CASSTEHSNQPQHF.